A selection of T cell receptor beta chains follows, all from one sample in a study of OX40 agonist ivuxolimab in advanced cancers. Method: immunoSEQ multiplex PCR; TCRdb's copy keeps in-frame clones and lacks some. The table records fewer than 50,000 clones, roughly nine tenths of them present only once. This specimen consisted of CD4+ or CD8+ T cells sorted from blood, obtained in a trial of the OX40 agonist ivuxolimab. The receptors derive from an adult with an advanced solid tumor such as melanoma, head and neck, liver or kidney cancer. CDR3s leave out the opening cysteine and the closing phenylalanine or tryptophan. Part of the rows lack a size; the others show once, few, many or a class for expanded clones.

abundance: once; v_gene: TRBV19; j_gene: TRBJ1-3; CDR3aa: ASVLGGVPGNTIY
abundance: NA; v_gene: TRBV6-5; j_gene: TRBJ1-3; CDR3aa: ASSRIGYGNTIY
abundance: NA; v_gene: TRBV10-3; j_gene: TRBJ1-1; CDR3aa: AISETGEYTEAF
abundance: NA; v_gene: TRBV7-9; j_gene: TRBJ2-3; CDR3aa: ASSFRDRGFTDTQY
abundance: NA; v_gene: TRBV15; j_gene: TRBJ2-1; CDR3aa: ATSRDGGRGAIYNEQF
abundance: NA; v_gene: TRBV7-2; j_gene: TRBJ2-5; CDR3aa: ASSLGVHQETQY
abundance: once; v_gene: TRBV19; j_gene: TRBJ2-3; CDR3aa: ASKEGPQTDTQY
abundance: NA; v_gene: TRBV4-2; j_gene: TRBJ1-2; CDR3aa: ASSQGTQGYT
abundance: NA; v_gene: TRBV27; j_gene: TRBJ1-6; CDR3aa: ASSSYRESPLH
abundance: NA; v_gene: TRBV18; j_gene: TRBJ1-2; CDR3aa: ASSGGTAGILNYGYT
abundance: NA; v_gene: TRBV15; j_gene: TRBJ1-2; CDR3aa: ATSRERHYGYT
abundance: NA; v_gene: TRBV2; j_gene: TRBJ2-2; CDR3aa: ASTGASGANTGELF
abundance: once; v_gene: TRBV5-8; j_gene: TRBJ2-7; CDR3aa: ASSRATSGEEEQY
abundance: NA; v_gene: TRBV6-5; j_gene: TRBJ1-3; CDR3aa: ASSFGLGRGNTIY
abundance: NA; v_gene: TRBV6-5; j_gene: TRBJ1-2; CDR3aa: ASGGLSTNSYGYT
abundance: NA; v_gene: TRBV5-6; j_gene: TRBJ1-2; CDR3aa: ASSLAQGWDYGYT
abundance: NA; v_gene: TRBV4-2; j_gene: TRBJ2-3; CDR3aa: ASSRGPRGGRDTQY
abundance: NA; v_gene: TRBV11-3; j_gene: TRBJ1-2; CDR3aa: ASSGGGAGRLTPYGYT
abundance: NA; v_gene: TRBV2; j_gene: TRBJ2-4; CDR3aa: ASSEDTRIAKNIQY
abundance: once; v_gene: TRBV7-6; j_gene: TRBJ2-3; CDR3aa: ASRVAGGLHQTDTQY
abundance: NA; v_gene: TRBV7-2; j_gene: TRBJ1-5; CDR3aa: ASSLEPDQPQH
abundance: NA; v_gene: TRBV4-3; j_gene: TRBJ2-2; CDR3aa: ASSQEAGPNTGELF
abundance: NA; v_gene: TRBV5-1; j_gene: TRBJ2-7; CDR3aa: ASSFVDSFAYEQY
abundance: NA; v_gene: TRBV5-4; j_gene: TRBJ1-1; CDR3aa: ASSWGQLNTEAF
abundance: NA; v_gene: TRBV19; j_gene: TRBJ1-6; CDR3aa: ASSIKGRNSPLH
abundance: NA; v_gene: TRBV6-5; j_gene: TRBJ1-2; CDR3aa: ASSSIQGNYGYT
abundance: once; v_gene: TRBV6-5; j_gene: TRBJ2-7; CDR3aa: ASRPPVEGRYEQY
abundance: NA; v_gene: TRBV11-3; j_gene: TRBJ2-1; CDR3aa: ASSLEGYHRRQSSYNEQF
abundance: NA; v_gene: TRBV4-1; j_gene: TRBJ1-2; CDR3aa: ASSHDRGYGYT
abundance: NA; v_gene: TRBV6-5; j_gene: TRBJ1-3; CDR3aa: ASRLSHAGNTIY
abundance: NA; v_gene: TRBV11-2; j_gene: TRBJ2-7; CDR3aa: ASSRGGGPSSYEQY
abundance: NA; v_gene: TRBV11-3; j_gene: TRBJ2-2; CDR3aa: ASTLLGGVNTGELF
abundance: few; v_gene: TRBV10-3; j_gene: TRBJ1-2; CDR3aa: AISSDRADGYT
abundance: NA; v_gene: TRBV11-2; j_gene: TRBJ2-4; CDR3aa: ASSRDWGHAAKNIQY
abundance: NA; v_gene: TRBV5-5; j_gene: TRBJ2-1; CDR3aa: ASSLQQLYNEQF
abundance: NA; v_gene: TRBV4-1; j_gene: TRBJ2-3; CDR3aa: ASSPRGSWIDTQY
abundance: NA; v_gene: TRBV7-2; j_gene: TRBJ1-6; CDR3aa: ASSLVPESPLH
abundance: NA; v_gene: TRBV6-1; j_gene: TRBJ1-6; CDR3aa: ASTRGEVRNSPLH
abundance: NA; v_gene: TRBV5-1; j_gene: NA; CDR3aa: ASSQDRTSYEQY
abundance: NA; v_gene: TRBV5-4; j_gene: TRBJ2-5; CDR3aa: ASSSPQFAGEETQY
abundance: once; v_gene: TRBV5-1; j_gene: TRBJ1-1; CDR3aa: ASSTSGHINTEAF
abundance: NA; v_gene: TRBV7-8; j_gene: TRBJ2-3; CDR3aa: ASSSNKNTQY
abundance: NA; v_gene: TRBV11-3; j_gene: TRBJ2-7; CDR3aa: ASSLGDGPYEQY
abundance: once; v_gene: TRBV5-1; j_gene: TRBJ1-2; CDR3aa: ASSTSPGGNYGYT
abundance: once; v_gene: TRBV6-5; j_gene: TRBJ2-7; CDR3aa: ASSYSTGDPYEQY
abundance: once; v_gene: TRBV5-1; j_gene: TRBJ2-1; CDR3aa: ASSLDRGANEQF